The entry that follows covers one T cell receptor beta chain sequence. Every PCR received spiked-in synthetic TCR analog templates. The data were produced by immunoSEQ multiplex PCR, yet TCRdb's version contains in-frame clones alone and is incomplete. The sample contains 44,000 or so clones, more than 75% of which appear only once. The entry originates in a study of PD-L1 blockade in urothelial cancer. Study details: Blood analyses occurred 3 weeks (second dose) and 6 weeks post treatment start.

Germline values: CDR1 SGHTA, CDR2 FQGNSA. V gave up 5 bases and J gave up 7 bases, with 8 bases separating them. The CDR3 spans 12 residues. Disease in patients was locally advanced or metastatic urothelial carcinoma. The TCR originated in a man in his sixties or seventies with urothelial cancer. The V gene is TRBV7-2, the J gene TRBJ1-4; possible D gene TRBD1, 5 bases. This specimen was PBMCs, taken around atezolizumab (anti-PD-L1) treatment. As DNA, the CDR3 is TGTGCCAGCAGCGACGACAGTGAAAAACTGTTTTTT. Encoded protein: CASSDDSEKLFF.